This TCR beta chain was observed in a study of blood T cell repertoires in COVID-19. Study as a whole: From the United States, Italy and Spain came samples of acute and convalescent COVID-19. T cells, B-cell-depleted T cells, or PBMCs supplied cDNA or gDNA.

Germline trimming cut 7 bases from V and 0 bases from J; bases unmatched to any gene: 6. The CDR3 length is 15 residues. CDR1 MNHEY and CDR2 SVGAGI come from the germline V gene. Authors' analysis steps: For nucleated cells, counts were estimated from reference gene primer amplification. Libraries were prepared by immunoSEQ multiplex PCR; TCRdb keeps only in-frame clonotypes and omits some of them. The D gene and trimming were derived from the DNA, and the V and J assignments and clone size from that table. The table includes about 180,000 clones, about four fifths detected once. Specimen: peripheral blood. This TCR was recovered from a human donor in a cohort sampled during active COVID-19. The V and J genes are TRBV6-5 and TRBJ2-3; TRBD2 matches at 8 bases. CDR3 sequence reads: CASTISGESTDTQYF. The DNA of the CDR3 is TGTGCCAGCACCATTAGCGGGGAGAGCACAGATACGCAGTATTTT.